The 5 T cell receptor beta chains listed next were all sequenced from one sample in a study of CD8+CD57+ T cells in acquired aplastic anemia. Patients chosen for sequencing had CD8+CD57+ cells that had expanded, as shown by flow cytometry. Profiling of TCR beta VDJ combinations and CDR3 sequences used genomic DNA as template. TCRdb reanalysed the reads using MiXCR and keeps one entry per CDR3 protein. This sample has a few hundred thousand distinct CDR3 sequences, with approximately 51% found just once. The material sequenced was sorted CD4+, CD8+, or CD8+CD57+ T cells (not recorded which) from PBMCs. Receptors were obtained from a human donor with aplastic anemia.

The chain uses TRBV12-5 and TRBJ2-7; TRBD1 aligns across 8 bases. Germline CDR1 is LGHNT and CDR2 is FRNRAP. The CDR3 spans 14 residues. J was trimmed by 5 bases and V by 6 bases; bases with no gene match: 9. The DNA of the CDR3 is TGTGCTAGTGGCTTTGACAGGGGAGTCCACGAGCAGTACTTC. It is translated as CASGFDRGVHEQYF.

This rearrangement joins TRBV19 to TRBJ1-5; 10 bases align to TRBD1. The trim removed 9 bases at V and 6 bases at J, leaving 5 bases unmatched. In germline, CDR1 is LNHDA, CDR2 SQIVND (reference sequence). The CDR3 has 13 residues. This CDR3 is CASARDRGQPQHF. The CDR3 DNA reads as TGTGCCAGCGCCCGGGACAGGGGTCAGCCCCAGCATTTT. The full variable domain, with the rest looked up from reference TRBV19 and TRBJ1-5, is DGGITQSPKYLFRKEGQNVTLSCEQNLNHDAMYWYRQDPGQGLRLIYYSQIVNDFQKGDIAEGYSVSREKKESFPLTVTSAQKNPTAFYLCASARDRGQPQHFGDGTRLSIL.

Here the CDR3 reads CATSRDSGGTYEQYF. DNA for the CDR3: TGTGCCACCAGCAGAGATAGCGGGGGGACGTACGAGCAGTACTTC. The chain uses TRBV15 and TRBJ2-7, with 10 bases lining up with TRBD2. The CDR3 sequence is 15 residues long. Germline values: CDR1 LNHNV, CDR2 YYDKDF (reference sequence). The junction had 3 bases not matched to a gene; V was cut back by 0 bases and J by 4 bases.

The gene calls are TRBV24-1 and TRBJ2-2, with D unresolved. Between the trimmed V and J ends, which lost 7 bases and 9 bases, there was a span of 14 bases. Germline CDR1 and CDR2: KGHDR and SFDVKD. The CDR3 runs to 13 residues. CDR3 nucleotide sequence: TGTGCCACCAGCGCCCGGTTAGCCAGGGAGCTGTTTTTT. Its protein product is CATSARLARELFF.

This clonotype was counted between two and nine times. CDR3 region: CASSRDESPLHF. CDR3 coding DNA: TGTGCCAGCAGCCGGGATGAGTCACCCCTCCACTTT. The chain has TRBV7-3 and TRBJ1-6; D not certain. The length of the CDR3 is 12 residues. Trimming removed 5 bases at V and 10 bases at J, with 9 bases between. Germline V lookup: CDR1 SGHTA, CDR2 FQGTGA.